Listed here are 31 T cell receptor beta chains from one sample, sequenced in a study of cytomegalovirus exposure and HLA in healthy donors. The study ran its PCR with 60 Vbeta and 13 Jbeta primers. Generated by immunoSEQ multiplex PCR, the TCRdb table keeps only in-frame clones and is missing some. The sample lists about 140,000 clones; approximately 83% were seen once. Material: PBMCs. These receptors were collected from a middle-aged man in good health and CMV-seronegative.

The chain employs TRBV6-5 and TRBJ2-2; tentatively, D is TRBD2 (6 bases). Deletions cut 6 bases from V and 7 bases from J, with 12 bases between. Looked up from germline, CDR1 is MNHEY and CDR2 is SVGAGI. The CDR3 is 13 residues long. The CDR3, as DNA: TGTGCCAGCAGCCTGTTGCGGGACGGGGAGCTGTTTTTT. As protein: CASSLLRDGELFF.

The genes are TRBV2 and TRBJ2-3, with D perhaps matching TRBD1 (6 bases). The CDR3 has 14 amino acids. Germline V gene data show CDR1 as SNHLY and CDR2 as FYNNEI. With 2 bases removed from V and 0 bases from J, the gap between germline ends came to 6 bases. This CDR3 reads CASSEQGSTDTQYF. CDR3 nucleotides: TGTGCCAGCAGTGAACAGGGGAGCACAGATACGCAGTATTTT.

The chain has TRBV19 and TRBJ2-3; possible D gene TRBD1, 6 bases. Trimming took off 4 bases at V and 2 bases at J, with 13 bases between the two ends. The CDR3 contains 15 residues. Germline V lookup: CDR1 LNHDA, CDR2 SQIVND (reference sequence). CDR3: CASSTKQGSTDTQYF. CDR3 sequence (DNA): TGTGCCAGTAGTACCAAACAGGGATCCACAGATACGCAGTATTTT.

The chain has TRBV27 and TRBJ2-7, with TRBD2 identical over 9 bases. Germline lookup yields CDR1 MNHEY and CDR2 SMNVEV (reference sequence). This CDR3 comprises 14 residues. The ends lost 4 bases at V and 2 bases at J; junction bases unmatched: 3. The CDR3 nucleotides read TGTGCCAGCAGTTCGGCGGGGGGGACCTACGAGCAGTACTTC. It yields the protein CASSSAGGTYEQYF.

The chain links TRBV10-2 to TRBJ2-7; maybe TRBD2 (5 bases). V shed 6 bases and J shed 6 bases, with 12 bases lying between them. The CDR3 spans 12 residues. Germline values: CDR1 WSHSY, CDR2 SAAADI. Written as DNA, the CDR3 is TGCGCCAGCAGCCCGGGAAACGGCGAGCAGTACTTC. Translation gives CASSPGNGEQYF.

This clone has only a few counts. This chain links TRBV18 with TRBJ2-3; 10 bases align to TRBD2. This CDR3 has 17 residues. V was pared by 5 bases and J by 2 bases, with 10 bases of the junction left unmatched. Germline lookup yields CDR1 KGHSH and CDR2 LQKENI. The CDR3: CASSETFGLAATDTQYF. The CDR3 coding sequence is TGTGCCAGCTCAGAGACTTTCGGACTAGCGGCCACAGATACGCAGTATTTT.

The chain is built from TRBV7-9 and TRBJ1-1; D gene unclear. This CDR3 comprises 13 residues. Germline values: CDR1 SEHNR, CDR2 FQNEAQ (reference sequence). Between the trimmed V and J ends, which lost 5 bases and 6 bases, there was a span of 13 bases. The CDR3 sequence is CASSPPSSSEAFF. The CDR3 DNA follows: TGTGCCAGCAGCCCCCCATCGAGCTCTGAAGCTTTCTTT.

The CDR3 region has the DNA TGCGCCAGCAGCCATCAACAGAACACTGAAGCTTTCTTT. Encoded protein: CASSHQQNTEAFF. V and J are TRBV4-1 and TRBJ1-1; D is unclear. V was shortened by 3 bases and J by 1 base, with 6 bases between the two germline ends. From germline, CDR1 is MGHRA and CDR2 YSYEKL. The CDR3 contains 13 residues.

The chain joins TRBV2 to TRBJ1-1, with D tentatively TRBD1 (5 bases). Germline V gene lookup returns CDR1 SNHLY and CDR2 FYNNEI. This CDR3 has 18 amino acids. Deletions cut 1 base from V and 0 bases from J, with 18 bases between. CDR3 amino acids: CASSEDRQGGYMNTEAFF. CDR3 DNA sequence: TGTGCCAGCAGTGAAGATAGGCAGGGCGGATACATGAACACTGAAGCTTTCTTT.

The rearrangement joins TRBV5-1 to TRBJ2-1, with 8 bases matching TRBD2. This CDR3 contains 17 residues. The ends lost 0 bases at V and 4 bases at J; junction bases unmatched: 9. The germline CDR1 and CDR2 sequences are SGHRS and YFSETQ. The CDR3: CASSLASAGGGYNEQFF. The CDR3 region has the DNA TGCGCCAGCAGCTTGGCCTCGGCGGGAGGAGGGTACAATGAGCAGTTCTTC.

V usage is TRBV19 and J usage is TRBJ1-1, with D perhaps TRBD1 (5 bases). This CDR3 contains 16 residues. Trimming cost V 4 bases and J 0 bases, with 15 bases left between them. Germline values: CDR1 LNHDA, CDR2 SQIVND (reference sequence). Here the CDR3 DNA reads TGTGCCAGTAGTAAGGGGCTCAGGGAGGTGAACACTGAAGCTTTCTTT. Protein sequence: CASSKGLREVNTEAFF. Variable domain in full (rest from reference TRBV19 and TRBJ1-1): DGGITQSPKYLFRKEGQNVTLSCEQNLNHDAMYWYRQDPGQGLRLIYYSQIVNDFQKGDIAEGYSVSREKKESFPLTVTSAQKNPTAFYLCASSKGLREVNTEAFFGQGTRLTVV.

The chain has TRBV11-2 and TRBJ1-2, with TRBD1 matching 10 bases. The V and J ends lost 5 bases and 8 bases, in that order; junction bases with no gene match: 8. Germline V gene sequence: CDR1 SGHAT, CDR2 FQNNGV. This CDR3 spans 14 amino acids. The CDR3: CASSTPGQGLGYTF. As DNA, the CDR3 is TGTGCCAGCAGCACACCGGGACAGGGGCTAGGCTACACCTTC.

The V gene is TRBV7-2, the J gene TRBJ2-3; 7 positions agree with TRBD2. V was pared by 2 bases and J by 5 bases, with 19 bases of the junction left unmatched. The CDR3 has 19 amino acids. Germline V gene data show CDR1 as SGHTA and CDR2 as FQGNSA. CDR3 nucleotide sequence: TGTGCCAGCAGCTTATTTGGTTTTGGAGCGGGGCCCCTATTAGATACGCAGTATTTT. Protein: CASSLFGFGAGPLLDTQYF.

V is TRBV7-7 and J is TRBJ2-5; the D gene is possibly TRBD1 (6 bases). CDR3 length: 15 residues. The germline V gene encodes CDR1 SSHAT and CDR2 FNYEAQ (reference sequence). Trimming pared 7 bases from V and 1 base from J, leaving 16 bases between. The CDR3 sequence is CASTLSTGPQETQYF. The CDR3 DNA sequence: TGTGCCAGCACCCTTAGTACAGGGCCCCAAGAGACCCAGTACTTC.

CDR3 DNA sequence: TGTGCCAGCAGCTTACTGTCCGGGGCGGGGAGTGTCAATGAGCAGTTCTTC. It translates to CASSLLSGAGSVNEQFF. The gene calls are TRBV7-7 and TRBJ2-1, with a possible D match to TRBD2 (6 bases). V shed 2 bases and J shed 6 bases, with 20 bases lying between them. Germline CDR1 SSHAT, CDR2 FNYEAQ (reference sequence). The CDR3 is 17 amino acids.

V gene TRBV7-9 combines with J gene TRBJ2-3; TRBD2 aligns across 14 bases. With 5 bases clipped from V and 7 bases from J, the junction kept 5 bases outside the gene matches. CDR1 and CDR2 (germline): SEHNR, FQNEAQ (reference sequence). The CDR3 has 15 residues. The CDR3 DNA sequence: TGTGCCAGCAGCCCGGGACTAGCGGGAGAAAATACGCAGTATTTT. Translating it yields CASSPGLAGENTQYF. Full variable domain (remainder filled in from reference TRBV7-9 and TRBJ2-3): DTGVSQNPRHKITKRGQNVTFRCDPISEHNRLYWYRQTLGQGPEFLTYFQNEAQLEKSRLLSDRFSAERPKGSFSTLEIQRTEQGDSAMYLCASSPGLAGENTQYFGPGTRLTVL.

The chain combines TRBV9 with TRBJ2-3, with D possibly matching TRBD2 (5 bases). The CDR3 consists of 17 residues. Trimming stripped 0 bases from V and 6 bases from J, with 20 bases between. Germline V gene data show CDR1 as SGDLS and CDR2 as YYNGEE. The CDR3 nucleotides are TGTGCCAGCAGCGTAGGCCCCCCATGGACCTCGGGGGATACGCAGTATTTT. Amino acids: CASSVGPPWTSGDTQYF.

The chain uses TRBV11-2 and TRBJ2-7; 7 bases match TRBD2. V was clipped by 8 bases and J by 2 bases; unmatched bases: 15. Germline V lookup: CDR1 SGHAT, CDR2 FQNNGV. There are 16 residues in the CDR3. CDR3 protein: CASLIVGSSGTYEQYF. CDR3 nucleotide sequence: TGTGCCAGCCTTATCGTAGGCTCTAGCGGAACCTACGAGCAGTACTTC.

The chain is built from TRBV2 and TRBJ2-7; TRBD2 agrees at 11 bases. With 7 bases clipped from V and 2 bases from J, the junction kept 7 bases outside the gene matches. This CDR3 region has 15 residues. Germline CDR1 and CDR2: SNHLY and FYNNEI. Here the CDR3 reads CASKPSGGTTYEQYF. The CDR3 region has the DNA TGTGCCAGCAAACCTAGCGGGGGGACTACCTACGAGCAGTACTTC.

With regard to this clone: Germline and junction disagree at one end, which may indicate a read error. Distinct nucleotide sequences in the sample also encode this CDR3. The chain uses TRBV6-1 and TRBJ2-7; D ambiguous. The CDR3 has 13 amino acids. From germline, CDR1 is MNHNS and CDR2 SASEGT. The CDR3 sequence: CASKPAAAAEQYF. DNA of the CDR3: TGCGCCAGCAAACCGGCGGCGGCGGCCGAGCAGTACTTC.

In its sample, this clone was seen a few times. The CDR3 protein is CASSTSIQGFAEKLFF. The CDR3 bases are TGTGCCAGTAGTACGTCAATACAGGGCTTCGCGGAAAAACTGTTTTTT. The V gene is TRBV19, the J gene TRBJ1-4; D is perhaps TRBD1 (6 bases). The CDR3 is 16 amino acids. Deletions cut 4 bases from V and 8 bases from J, with 20 bases between. Germline CDR1 reads LNHDA; CDR2 reads SQIVND (reference sequence).

The chain carries TRBV6-5 and TRBJ1-5; D call uncertain. Per germline, CDR1 MNHEY and CDR2 SVGAGI. With 7 bases removed from V and 6 bases from J, the gap between germline ends came to 16 bases. This CDR3 has 14 amino acids. CDR3 protein: CASTEREGFQPQHF. The CDR3 coding sequence is TGTGCCAGCACCGAGCGAGAGGGCTTTCAGCCCCAGCATTTT.

V gene TRBV19 combines with J gene TRBJ1-2; TRBD1 agrees at 7 bases. CDR1 and CDR2 from the germline V gene are LNHDA and SQIVND (reference sequence). The length of the CDR3 is 16 residues. With V trimmed by 5 bases and J by 4 bases, 13 bases remained unmatched. The CDR3 is CASSGDTDRASYGYTF. CDR3 nucleotides: TGTGCCAGTAGTGGGGACACTGACAGGGCTTCCTATGGCTACACCTTC.

In this sample, this clone turned up once. The chain uses TRBV29-1 and TRBJ2-5; D is perhaps TRBD1 (5 bases). CDR3 length equals 13 residues. From germline, CDR1 is SQVTM and CDR2 ANQGSEA. Deletions cut 4 bases from V and 6 bases from J, with 15 bases between. The CDR3 DNA reads as TGCAGCGTTGGTGGCACCGACAGACAGACCCAGTACTTC. It yields the protein CSVGGTDRQTQYF.

The rearrangement uses TRBV10-3 and TRBJ2-2, with 8 bases lining up with TRBD1. The V gene end was trimmed by 6 bases and the J gene end by 1 base; junction bases not matched to a gene: 7. The germline CDR1 and CDR2 sequences are ENHRY and SYGVKD. There are 16 residues in the CDR3. The CDR3 spells CAIRTLTGVNTGELFF. CDR3 bases: TGTGCCATCAGGACCCTGACAGGGGTGAACACCGGGGAGCTGTTTTTT.

This chain uses TRBV25-1 with TRBJ2-5; 11 bases map to TRBD2. Per the germline V gene, CDR1 is MGHDK and CDR2 is SYGVNS. Trimming took 2 bases from V and 4 from J; bases not matched to a gene: 0. CDR3 length equals 14 residues. The CDR3 nucleotides read TGTGCCAGCAGTGAACTAGCGGGAGGAGAGACCCAGTACTTC. Protein sequence: CASSELAGGETQYF. Full variable domain (missing parts from reference TRBV25-1 and TRBJ2-5): EADIYQTPRYLVIGTGKKITLECSQTMGHDKMYWYQQDPGMELHLIHYSYGVNSTEKGDLSSESTVSRIRTEHFPLTLESARPSHTSQYLCASSELAGGETQYFGPGTRLLVL.

This rearrangement joins TRBV6-6 to TRBJ2-7; 11 bases align to TRBD1. CDR1 and CDR2 from the germline V gene are MNHNY and SVGAGI (reference sequence). Trimming at V came to 4 bases and at J to 5 bases, leaving 4 bases not matched to a gene. This CDR3 has 14 amino acids. Here the CDR3 DNA reads TGTGCCAGCAGTTCGGACAGGGGGCGGAACGAGCAGTACTTC. Protein sequence: CASSSDRGRNEQYF.

This clone showed up just a few times. The chain recombines TRBV27 with TRBJ2-3, with 12 bases matching TRBD2. Germline V CDR1 and CDR2: MNHEY, SMNVEV (reference sequence). V lost 4 bases and J lost 5; bases outside the gene matches: 4. CDR3 size: 15 residues. In DNA, the CDR3 is TGTGCCAGCAGTTCACTAGCGGGGGGATTAGATACGCAGTATTTT. Protein sequence: CASSSLAGGLDTQYF.

The rearrangement uses TRBV6-1 and TRBJ2-5; 11 bases agree with TRBD1. The length of the CDR3 is 17 residues. The germline CDR1 and CDR2 sequences are MNHNS and SASEGT. The ends lost 0 bases at V and 4 bases at J; junction bases unmatched: 7. In DNA, the CDR3 is TGTGCCAGCAGTGAAGCGCCGGACAGGGGGCTTGGAGAGACCCAGTACTTC. Translated, it gives CASSEAPDRGLGETQYF.

This clone has only a few counts. The genes are TRBV28 and TRBJ1-5; D is possibly TRBD1 (5 bases). Germline assignment: CDR1 MDHEN and CDR2 SYDVKM. The CDR3 spans 16 residues. V shed 4 bases and J shed 9 bases, with 22 bases lying between them. CDR3 protein: CASSSTRDFAWPPQHF. The CDR3 DNA follows: TGTGCCAGCAGTTCAACGAGGGACTTCGCGTGGCCGCCCCAGCATTTT.

J is TRBJ2-2 and V is TRBV5-1, with 7 bases identical to TRBD1. This CDR3 is 16 amino acids long. Germline-derived CDR1 and CDR2 are SGHRS and YFSETQ. V gave up 3 bases and J gave up 2 bases; unmatched junction bases: 7. CDR3 sequence (DNA): TGCGCCAGCAGCTCCAACAGGGGTAGTAACACCGGGGAGCTGTTTTTT. Its translation is CASSSNRGSNTGELFF.